Here is one T cell receptor (beta chain) with its context. Its cognate antigen is unknown. The sample comes from a study of T cells in Graves' hyperthyroidism and ophthalmopathy. Each 10 ml fresh peripheral blood draw supplied the PBMCs. Findings and caveats of the study: Most clonotypes expanded in the thyroid (above 0.001) were also present in blood. The model forecast ophthalmopathy, anticipating it by a median roughly 6 months before onset.

Amplified regions were TCR beta CDR3 sequences from RNA transcripts. The HTBI primer set drove a first-round RT-PCR of the TCR CDR3. MiXCR was run by TCRdb on the multiplex PCR reads, yielding one entry per CDR3 protein. The sample shows around 600,000 distinct CDR3 sequences, approximately 15% of them seen only once. Trimming stripped 4 bases from V and 6 bases from J, with 10 bases between. The germline CDR1 and CDR2 sequences are MNHNS and SASEGT. The CDR3 has 13 residues. The material sequenced was blood. The gene calls are TRBV6-1 and TRBJ2-1; perhaps TRBD2 as D (5 bases). The clonotype originates from a woman aged 40 to 50 with Graves' ophthalmopathy. CDR3 amino acids: CASSGPSINEQFF. The CDR3 region has the DNA TGTGCCAGCAGTGGGCCTAGCATCAATGAGCAGTTCTTC.